Presented here are 21 T cell receptor beta chains from one specimen sequenced in a study of metastatic and nonmetastatic thyroid tumors. TCRdb reanalyzed the PCR reads with MiXCR. This repertoire shows 30,000 or so clones, under 25% found once; its top ten account for 13% to 15%. All patients reached thyroid surgery having received no treatment beforehand. Sequencing used blood. Source of these receptors: a female donor with papillary thyroid cancer or a benign thyroid nodule (not recorded which). Some clones in this sample may be carry-over from other donors' samples.

Details on this clone: Since a much larger clone is just one base distant, this may be a read error. Distinct nucleotide sequences in the sample also encode this CDR3. This chain uses TRBV19 with TRBJ1-1; D is possibly TRBD1 (5 bases). The CDR3 is 15 amino acids. The V gene lost 8 bases and the J gene lost 1 base, with 17 bases spanning the gap. Germline V gives CDR1 LNHDA, CDR2 SQIVND (reference sequence). CDR3 in amino acids: CASPTRRGGNTEAFF. Written as DNA, the CDR3 is TGTGCCAGTCCGACTCGTCGTGGGGGGAACACTGAAGCTTTCTTT.

In this sample, this clone turned up many times. The sample has other DNA sequences that encode this CDR3 too. The chain uses TRBV2 and TRBJ2-1, with 7 bases lining up with TRBD2. Germline-derived CDR1 and CDR2 are SNHLY and FYNNEI. This CDR3 comprises 14 residues. J gave up 6 bases and V 11 bases, and 13 bases lay outside the gene matches. The chain's CDR3 is CAGTPAGPSNEQFF. CDR3 DNA sequence: TGTGCCGGGACCCCAGCGGGGCCTTCCAATGAGCAGTTCTTC. The full variable domain, with the rest looked up from reference TRBV2 and TRBJ2-1, is EPEVTQTPSHQVTQMGQEVILRCVPISNHLYFYWYRQILGQKVEFLVSFYNNEISEKSEIFDDQFSVERPDGSNFTLKIRSTKLEDSAMYFCAGTPAGPSNEQFFGPGTRLTVL.

A note on this clone: A read error may produce the germline difference seen at one junction end. The chain links TRBV11-2 to TRBJ1-1; 9 nucleotides agree with TRBD1. The CDR3 length is 14 residues. The germline gives CDR1 SGHAT, CDR2 FQNNGV. CDR3 sequence (DNA): TGTGCCAGCGGCTCTTGGACAGGGGACACTGAATCTTTCTTT. Its translation is CASGSWTGDTESFF.

This clone occurred many times. V gene TRBV20-1 combines with J gene TRBJ2-2; D is possibly TRBD2 (6 bases). Germline V gene data show CDR1 as DFQATT and CDR2 as SNEGSKA (reference sequence). This CDR3 is 16 amino acids long. V dropped 3 bases and J dropped 5 bases, with 19 bases sitting between them. Here the CDR3 reads CSARPFRTKRTGELFF. As DNA, the CDR3 is TGCAGTGCTAGGCCCTTCCGGACTAAACGTACCGGGGAGCTGTTTTTT.

By its share, this clone is medium-sized. The chain couples TRBV6-5 to TRBJ1-2, with a tentative D call TRBD1 (5 bases). Trimming left V 2 bases short and J 8 bases short, with 18 bases between. Germline V gene data show CDR1 as MNHEY and CDR2 as SVGAGI. CDR3 length: 15 amino acids. The CDR3: CASSYGPWGGDGYTF. The CDR3 DNA is TGTGCCAGCAGTTACGGTCCCTGGGGAGGGGACGGCTACACCTTC.

This clone was seen many times. This rearrangement joins TRBV3-1 to TRBJ2-7, with D uncertain. The germline CDR1 and CDR2 sequences are LGHDT and YNNKEL (reference sequence). V was trimmed by 0 bases and J by 1 base, leaving 10 bases between them. This CDR3 contains 15 residues. The CDR3 loop is CASSQDHDGSYEQYF. DNA of the CDR3: TGTGCCAGCAGCCAAGATCATGACGGGTCCTACGAGCAGTACTTC.

The chain carries TRBV6-6 and TRBJ2-1; D is unclear. This CDR3 is built from 13 residues. V gave up 2 bases and J gave up 3 bases, with 5 bases separating them. Germline loops: CDR1 MNHNY, CDR2 SVGAGI (reference sequence). The CDR3 DNA is TGTGCCAGCAGTTACAGTTTCTACAATGAGCAGTTCTTC. Its protein product is CASSYSFYNEQFF.

This clone has a count of ten or more. Possible read error: a much larger clone is one base away. Because the CDR3 is missing its conserved closing phenylalanine or tryptophan, this is likely a read error. This chain links TRBV20-1 with TRBJ1-5; 8 nucleotides align to TRBD1. V gave up 5 bases and J gave up 8 bases; unmatched junction bases: 8. The CDR3 is 13 amino acids. Germline V CDR1 and CDR2: DFQATT, SNEGSKA (reference sequence). The CDR3 region has the DNA TGCAGTGCTCCGACAGGGGTGGGGAAGCCCCAGCATTCT. Translation: CSAPTGVGKPQHS.

By share, this clone counts as medium-sized. The chain combines TRBV28 with TRBJ1-5; TRBD1 agrees at 7 bases. Germline CDR1 reads MDHEN; CDR2 reads SYDVKM. The ends lost 5 bases at V and 2 bases at J; junction bases unmatched: 6. This CDR3 has 15 amino acids. The CDR3 region is CASSTRQGGNQPQHF. As DNA, the CDR3 is TGTGCCAGCAGTACACGACAGGGTGGCAATCAGCCCCAGCATTTT.

This chain links TRBV7-9 with TRBJ1-5; 11 nucleotides line up with TRBD1. Trimming at V came to 0 bases and at J to 9 bases, leaving 4 bases not matched to a gene. Germline V lookup: CDR1 SEHNR, CDR2 FQNEAQ (reference sequence). This CDR3 spans 15 amino acids. Here the CDR3 reads CASSLASDRGPPQHF. CDR3 nucleotides: TGTGCCAGCAGCTTAGCCTCGGACAGGGGGCCGCCCCAGCATTTT.

This clone was detected ten times or more. The J gene is TRBJ1-5, the V gene TRBV7-2; the D is unclear. The CDR3 covers 15 residues. Germline lookup yields CDR1 SGHTA and CDR2 FQGNSA. V was trimmed by 2 bases and J by 2 bases, leaving 10 bases between them. CDR3 region: CASSLKGSRNQPQHF. The CDR3 DNA follows: TGTGCCAGCAGCTTAAAGGGCAGTCGCAATCAGCCCCAGCATTTT.

The table lists this clone with many counts. This sequence joins TRBV6-6 and TRBJ2-3, with 9 positions matching TRBD1. The CDR3 is 14 amino acids. Trimming at V came to 2 bases and at J to 4 bases, leaving 1 base not matched to a gene. Germline V gene data show CDR1 as MNHNY and CDR2 as SVGAGI (reference sequence). The CDR3 reads CASSYRQGADTQYF. DNA for the CDR3: TGTGCCAGCAGTTACAGACAGGGGGCAGATACGCAGTATTTT.

The chain combines TRBV2 with TRBJ2-1, with TRBD1 matching 10 bases. Per the germline V gene, CDR1 is SNHLY and CDR2 is FYNNEI. V trimming: 5 bases; J trimming: 10 bases; junction bases outside the gene matches: 11. The CDR3 is 15 amino acids. The CDR3 DNA sequence: TGTGCCAGCAGTAATCCGGGACAGGGGTTGCGAGAGCAGTTCTTC. It codes for CASSNPGQGLREQFF. Full variable domain (missing parts from reference TRBV2 and TRBJ2-1): EPEVTQTPSHQVTQMGQEVILRCVPISNHLYFYWYRQILGQKVEFLVSFYNNEISEKSEIFDDQFSVERPDGSNFTLKIRSTKLEDSAMYFCASSNPGQGLREQFFGPGTRLTVL.

This clone is deemed medium-sized. The J gene is TRBJ2-1, the V gene TRBV20-1, with TRBD2 matching over 12 bases. The ends lost 5 bases at V and 4 bases at J; junction bases unmatched: 6. CDR1 and CDR2 (germline): DFQATT, SNEGSKA (reference sequence). The CDR3 contains 15 residues. CDR3 loop: CSAQLLAGGYNEQFF. Here the CDR3 DNA reads TGCAGTGCTCAACTCCTAGCGGGAGGGTACAATGAGCAGTTCTTC.

V is TRBV11-2 and J is TRBJ2-1; 7 positions agree with TRBD1. This CDR3 has 17 residues. V lost 4 bases and J lost 5; bases outside the gene matches: 14. CDR1 SGHAT and CDR2 FQNNGV come from the germline V gene. CDR3: CASSSGPRGQFHNEQFF. In nucleotides, the CDR3 is TGTGCCAGCAGCTCCGGACCCCGGGGACAGTTCCACAATGAGCAGTTCTTC.

This clone was picked up a small number of times. The V call is TRBV6-1, the J call TRBJ2-7; D is unresolved. The CDR3 extends over 13 amino acids. Trimming left V 1 base short and J 3 bases short, with 7 bases between. Germline V lookup: CDR1 MNHNS, CDR2 SASEGT. CDR3 amino acids: CASSEVVGYEQYF. The CDR3 coding sequence is TGTGCCAGCAGTGAAGTCGTCGGCTACGAGCAGTACTTC.

The CDR3, as DNA: TGTGCCTGGAGGTGGGGACTAGACACAGATACGCAGTATTTT. It encodes CAWRWGLDTDTQYF. V and J are TRBV30 and TRBJ2-3; 8 bases match TRBD2. Per the germline V gene, CDR1 is GTSNPN and CDR2 is SVGIG (reference sequence). V lost 3 bases and J lost 2; bases outside the gene matches: 4. This CDR3 has 14 residues.

The chain uses TRBV6-1 and TRBJ2-7; the D gene is possibly TRBD1 (6 bases). This CDR3 has 15 amino acids. Trimming removed 5 bases at V and 5 bases at J, with 19 bases between. The germline V gene has CDR1 MNHNS and CDR2 SASEGT. The CDR3 protein is CASSKSEQGRNEQYF. The CDR3, as DNA: TGTGCCAGCAGTAAAAGCGAACAGGGAAGGAACGAGCAGTACTTC.

This clone was found many times. This chain joins TRBV20-1 and TRBJ2-5; 7 nucleotides align to TRBD1. Per germline, CDR1 DFQATT and CDR2 SNEGSKA (reference sequence). V was clipped by 0 bases and J by 2 bases; unmatched bases: 6. The CDR3 covers 15 residues. The CDR3 DNA reads TGCAGTGCTAGAGAACCGGGACAGACTCAAGAGACCCAGTACTTC. Translation gives CSAREPGQTQETQYF.

J is TRBJ2-7 and V is TRBV27; TRBD1 agrees at 9 bases. V dropped 4 bases and J dropped 1; count of bases not matched to a gene: 2. The CDR3 runs 14 residues. The germline V gene encodes CDR1 MNHEY and CDR2 SMNVEV (reference sequence). CDR3 coding DNA: TGTGCCAGCAGTTCGACAGGGGGTTCCTACGAGCAGTACTTC. Translating it yields CASSSTGGSYEQYF.

In regard to this clone: A read error is possible here, since a much larger clone lies one base away. Different DNA sequences within this sample yield the same CDR3. CDR3 nucleotides: TGCGCCTGGAGTGTACTTCAAGGGGCCGGGGAGCTGTTTTTT. This translates into CAWSVLQGAGELFF. The chain is built from TRBV30 and TRBJ2-2; D is perhaps TRBD1 (5 bases). This CDR3 is 14 amino acids long. The germline V gene has CDR1 GTSNPN and CDR2 SVGIG (reference sequence).